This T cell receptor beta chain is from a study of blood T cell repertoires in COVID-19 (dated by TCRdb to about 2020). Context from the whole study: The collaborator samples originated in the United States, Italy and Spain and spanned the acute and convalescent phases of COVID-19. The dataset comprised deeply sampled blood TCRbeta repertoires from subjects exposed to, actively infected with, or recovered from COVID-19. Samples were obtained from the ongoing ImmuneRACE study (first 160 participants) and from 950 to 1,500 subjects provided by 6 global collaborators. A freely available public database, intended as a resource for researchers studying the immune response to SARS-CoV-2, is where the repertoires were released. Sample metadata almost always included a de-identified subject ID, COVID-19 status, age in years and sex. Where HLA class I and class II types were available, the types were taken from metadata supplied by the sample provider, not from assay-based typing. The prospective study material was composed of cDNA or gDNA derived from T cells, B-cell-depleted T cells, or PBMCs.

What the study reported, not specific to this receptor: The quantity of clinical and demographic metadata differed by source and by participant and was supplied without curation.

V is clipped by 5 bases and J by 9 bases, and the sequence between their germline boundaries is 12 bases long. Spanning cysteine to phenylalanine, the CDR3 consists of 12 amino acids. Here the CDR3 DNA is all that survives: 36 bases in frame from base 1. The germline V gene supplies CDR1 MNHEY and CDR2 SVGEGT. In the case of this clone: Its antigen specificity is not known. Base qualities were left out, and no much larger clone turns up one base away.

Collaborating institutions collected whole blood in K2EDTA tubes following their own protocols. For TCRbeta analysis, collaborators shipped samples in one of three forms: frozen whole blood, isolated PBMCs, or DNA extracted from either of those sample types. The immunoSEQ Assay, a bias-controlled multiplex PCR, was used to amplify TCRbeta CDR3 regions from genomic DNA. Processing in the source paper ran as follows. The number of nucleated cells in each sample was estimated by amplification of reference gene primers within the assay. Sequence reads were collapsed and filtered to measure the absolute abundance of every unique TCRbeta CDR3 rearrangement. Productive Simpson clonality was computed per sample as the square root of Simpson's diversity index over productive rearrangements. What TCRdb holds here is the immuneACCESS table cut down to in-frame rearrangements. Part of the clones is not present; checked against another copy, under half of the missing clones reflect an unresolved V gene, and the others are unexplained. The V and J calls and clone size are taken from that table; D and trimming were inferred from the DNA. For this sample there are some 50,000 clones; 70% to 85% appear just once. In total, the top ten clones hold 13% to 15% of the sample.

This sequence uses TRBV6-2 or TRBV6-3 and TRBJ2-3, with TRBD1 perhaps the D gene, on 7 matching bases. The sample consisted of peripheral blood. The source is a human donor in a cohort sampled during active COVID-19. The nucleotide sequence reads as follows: TGTGCCAGCAGTAGATCAGGGGGGACGCAGTATTTT. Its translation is CASSRSGGTQYF.